The clone carrying this TCR beta chain was seen a handful of times. The CDR3 has 16 amino acids. Germline trimming cut 5 bases from V and 9 bases from J; bases unmatched to any gene: 12. The germline V gene encodes CDR1 SGHTA and CDR2 FQGNSA. These data come from a study of beta chain features in type 1 diabetes. A sort by CD45RO/CCR7/CD25/CD127/CD95/CD27 yielded CD4+ naive, central memory, regulatory and stem cell-like memory cells. The authors reverse transcribed all of the isolated RNA, so sequencing captured expressed TCRB transcripts. Libraries were prepared by immunoSEQ multiplex PCR; TCRdb keeps only in-frame clonotypes and omits some of them. This table holds around 280,000 clones, 8% found once.

The chain recombines TRBV7-2 with TRBJ1-6, with TRBD1 identical over 8 bases. This sequence originates from a woman under 30 in good health. Sequencing was carried out using central memory CD4+ T cells from blood. The CDR3 region is CASSRQGLATSSPLHF. The CDR3 nucleotides are TGTGCCAGCAGCCGACAGGGGTTAGCAACAAGTTCACCCCTCCACTTT.